A single sample gave rise to the 3 T cell receptor beta chains below, sequenced in a study of tumor-infiltrating lymphocytes in primary liver carcinoma. DNA and RNA were both co-extracted from approximately 20-30 mg of bulk tissue that had not been sorted. Reverse transcription of roughly 470 ng total RNA with a constant-region primer produced TCR beta cDNA. Libraries covering TCR beta were generated through three nested multiplex PCR rounds (using a slightly modified ARM-PCR). Running about 11 cycles apiece, the first two PCR rounds relied on TRBV1-TRBV30 forward primers together with a C-beta reverse primer. A single record per CDR3 protein comes from TCRdb applying MiXCR to the multiplex PCR reads. The repertoire consists of about 190,000 distinct CDR3 sequences, with around four fifths occurring once and the leading ten covering 15% to 20%. Sequenced: tumor tissue from primary liver carcinoma. These receptors were collected from a man in his forties with primary liver carcinoma and hepatitis B virus infection.

Comment on this clonotype: A single base separates this from a much larger clone, so it may be a read error. The CDR3 sequence: CATRGDSLYEQHF. DNA of the CDR3: TGTGCCACCAGGGGAGATAGTCTCTACGAGCAGCACTTC. This rearrangement joins TRBV15 to TRBJ2-7; D possibly corresponds to TRBD2 (5 bases). CDR3 length: 13 residues. CDR1 LNHNV and CDR2 YYDKDF come from the germline V gene (reference sequence).

A note on this clonotype: Since no conserved phenylalanine or tryptophan closes the CDR3, a read error is the likely cause. This rearrangement joins TRBV29-1 to TRBJ2-7, with a tentative D call TRBD1 (6 bases). Germline V lookup: CDR1 SQVTM, CDR2 ANQGSEA. CDR3 length: 16 residues. This CDR3 is CGVEGSAQGSLLGQYL. CDR3 bases: TGCGGCGTTGAAGGAAGTGCACAGGGCTCTCTCCTCGGGCAGTACCTC.

The table lists this clonotype with a few counts. It may be a read error: a sequence one base away is much more abundant. The V gene is TRBV28, the J gene TRBJ1-2; 9 bases map to TRBD1. This CDR3 region has 12 residues. CDR1 MDHEN and CDR2 SYDVKM come from the germline V gene. DNA for the CDR3: TGTGTCACCGCGGACAGGGGCTATGGCTACACCTTC. This translates into CVTADRGYGYTF.